Shown below are 13 T cell receptor beta chains from a single sample sequenced in a study of blood T cell repertoires in COVID-19 (dated by TCRdb to about 2020). The library was generated by the immunoSEQ multiplex PCR assay. TCRdb took over this immuneACCESS table, retaining in-frame rearrangements with V and J assigned. Such tables are incomplete; in checked studies, under half of the missing clones stem from an unresolved V gene, and the remainder is unexplained. This sample has 150,000 to 200,000 clones in its table, and about nine tenths of those were observed once. The top ten clonotypes cover around 2.3% of the sample. Sample: peripheral blood. The receptors were sampled from a man aged 65-85 years with active or convalescent COVID-19.

CDR3 in amino acids: CASSPPTVTGELFF. In nucleotides, the CDR3 is TGTGCCAGCTCACCACCGACAGTTACCGGGGAGCTGTTTTTT. J is TRBJ2-2 and V is TRBV18, with D possibly being TRBD1 (5 bases). This CDR3 has 14 amino acids. The V gene lost 0 bases and the J gene lost 5 bases, with 7 bases spanning the gap. CDR1 is KGHSH, CDR2 LQKENI, per germline.

V and J are TRBV29-1 and TRBJ2-1; D unclear. The CDR3 is 13 amino acids. Deletions cut 6 bases from V and 4 bases from J, with 13 bases between. Germline lookup yields CDR1 SQVTM and CDR2 ANQGSEA. The CDR3 region has the DNA TGCAGCGTACAAACAGACACTTACAATGAGCAGTTCTTC. It yields the protein CSVQTDTYNEQFF.

This chain connects TRBV11-3 to TRBJ2-2, with 7 bases aligning to TRBD1. Germline lookup yields CDR1 SGHNT and CDR2 YENEEA. This CDR3 is built from 15 residues. J was trimmed by 0 bases and V by 5 bases; bases with no gene match: 3. CDR3 bases: TGTGCCAGCAGCAAGGGACAGCCGAACACCGGGGAGCTGTTTTTT. It codes for CASSKGQPNTGELFF.

The V and J genes are TRBV10-2 and TRBJ1-4; TRBD1 is a possible D gene (6 bases). Germline CDR1 WSHSY, CDR2 SAAADI. This CDR3 contains 13 residues. Trimming left V 5 bases short and J 6 bases short, with 10 bases between. The CDR3: CASSQGRDEKLFF. The CDR3 nucleotides are TGCGCCAGCAGTCAGGGGCGGGATGAAAAACTGTTTTTT.

The chain has TRBV2 and TRBJ2-5; the D gene is possibly TRBD1 (6 bases). The ends were cut back, 6 bases at V and 0 bases at J, with 29 bases in the middle. Germline V gives CDR1 SNHLY, CDR2 FYNNEI. This CDR3 has 20 residues. In DNA form, the CDR3 reads TGTGCCAGCAGCTACTCTGGGCGGGCTGGCAGGGGCTCGGACCAAGAGACCCAGTACTTC. Amino acids: CASSYSGRAGRGSDQETQYF.

V and J are TRBV14 and TRBJ2-5; maybe TRBD2 (5 bases). Trimming removed 0 bases at V and 1 base at J, with 12 bases between. The CDR3 is 16 residues long. Germline lookup yields CDR1 SGHDN and CDR2 FVKESK. CDR3 region: CASSQDRGISQETQYF. The DNA for the CDR3 is TGTGCCAGCAGCCAAGATAGAGGGATTAGCCAAGAGACCCAGTACTTC.

This clone occurred a few times. V and J are TRBV11-3 and TRBJ2-3, with D maybe TRBD2 (5 bases). The CDR3 has 12 amino acids. Germline assignment: CDR1 SGHNT and CDR2 YENEEA. Trimming stripped 6 bases from V and 4 bases from J, with 8 bases between. For the CDR3, the DNA is TGTGCCAGCAGTTTGGGAGCAGATACGCAGTATTTT. This encodes CASSLGADTQYF.

V is TRBV28 and J is TRBJ2-1; weak D call: TRBD2 (6 bases). CDR1 and CDR2 from the germline V gene are MDHEN and SYDVKM. The germline V and J ends were trimmed by 1 base and 6 bases, with 10 bases remaining between them. There are 14 residues in the CDR3. CDR3 nucleotides: TGTGCCAGCAGTTTATTACTGCGGGGCAATGAGCAGTTCTTC. Its protein is CASSLLLRGNEQFF.

The CDR3 sequence: CASSQVAGTVKTDTQYF. Written as DNA, the CDR3 is TGTGCCAGCAGCCAAGTAGCCGGGACAGTCAAAACAGATACGCAGTATTTT. The chain recombines TRBV5-5 with TRBJ2-3; TRBD1 matches at 7 bases. This CDR3 is built from 17 residues. Germline lookup yields CDR1 SGHKS and CDR2 YYEKEE (reference sequence). V lost 4 bases to trimming and J lost 3 bases; unmatched junction nucleotides: 14.

This clone was seen once. The chain has TRBV29-1 and TRBJ1-2; TRBD1 might be the D (6 bases). The length of the CDR3 is 15 residues. The V end was cut by 6 bases, the J end by 0 bases, with 17 bases between. The V gene's germline CDR1 is SQVTM and CDR2 ANQGSEA. For the CDR3, the DNA is TGCAGCGTCCCAAGGGGGTCGGATTCTAACTATGGCTACACCTTC. It translates to CSVPRGSDSNYGYTF.

This sequence joins TRBV28 and TRBJ1-1, with D possibly TRBD1 on 6 matching bases. Germline loops: CDR1 MDHEN, CDR2 SYDVKM. CDR3 length: 11 amino acids. Trimming removed 9 bases from V and 5 bases from J, with 10 bases in between. The CDR3 DNA reads TGTGCCAGTACAGGGTCGACTGAAGCTTTCTTT. Protein sequence: CASTGSTEAFF.

The V and J genes are TRBV2 and TRBJ1-6, with 8 positions matching TRBD1. This CDR3 is 14 amino acids long. The V segment lost 6 bases and the J segment 9 bases; nucleotides outside the gene matches: 7. CDR1 is SNHLY, CDR2 FYNNEI, per germline. The CDR3 nucleotides read TGTGCCAGCAGCGGACAGGGTACCGGTTCACCCCTCCACTTT. This translates into CASSGQGTGSPLHF.

The J gene is TRBJ2-1, the V gene TRBV28, with TRBD1 identical over 9 bases. The V segment lost 4 bases and the J segment 7 bases; nucleotides outside the gene matches: 11. Germline values: CDR1 MDHEN, CDR2 SYDVKM. This CDR3 comprises 16 residues. CDR3 DNA sequence: TGTGCCAGCAGTTCGACTCCGGGACAGGGAAGAAATGAGCAGTTCTTC. Translating it yields CASSSTPGQGRNEQFF.